Listed below are T cell receptor beta chains from one sample, sequenced in a study of cytomegalovirus exposure and HLA in healthy donors. The protocol was immunoSEQ multiplex PCR, while the TCRdb copy is restricted to in-frame clones and leaves out a portion. The sample has 57,000 or so clones, 90% to 97% seen once; the top ten hold approximately 0.95%. The sequencing sample was made of PBMCs. The source of these receptors is a man between 18 and 35 years old in good health and CMV-seronegative. CDR3s include the opening cysteine and the closing phenylalanine or tryptophan. The order of the fields is clone size, J gene, V gene, D gene, CDR3 protein, CDR3 DNA. A D gene is named only where the DNA matches it firmly. Not all rows give a size; the values are once, few, many and, for expanded clones, a class.

-,TRBJ2-1,TRBV27,TRBD2,CASSEGLAEQFF,TGTGCCAGCAGTGAAGGACTAGCGGAGCAGTTCTTC
-,TRBJ2-1,TRBV6-6,-,CASSYERIGVDNEQFF,TGTGCCAGCAGTTACGAGCGGATTGGGGTTGACAATGAGCAGTTCTTC
-,TRBJ2-1,TRBV19,TRBD1,CASSTLGQGSYNEQFF,TGTGCCAGTAGTACCCTCGGACAGGGTTCCTACAATGAGCAGTTCTTC
-,TRBJ2-1,TRBV30,-,CAWRQGNSYNEQFF,TGTGCCTGGAGACAGGGCAACTCCTACAATGAGCAGTTCTTC
-,TRBJ1-1,TRBV6-1,-,CASRHEPEVNTEAFF,TGTGCCAGCAGACACGAACCAGAAGTTAACACTGAAGCTTTCTTT
-,TRBJ2-3,TRBV28,TRBD2,CASSLAGVTDTQYF,TGTGCCAGCAGTTTAGCGGGAGTTACAGATACGCAGTATTTT
-,TRBJ1-2,TRBV6-1,TRBD1,CASSGTGTSYTF,TGTGCCAGCAGTGGGACAGGGACTAGCTACACCTTC
once,TRBJ2-3,TRBV27,-,CASSSKRVIGTDTQYF,TGTGCCAGCAGTTCAAAGCGGGTGATCGGCACAGATACGCAGTATTTT
-,TRBJ1-4,TRBV5-6,TRBD1,CASSLYSGTGYSKLFF,TGTGCCAGCAGCTTATACTCCGGGACAGGTTATTCGAAACTGTTTTTT
-,TRBJ2-2,TRBV4-1,TRBD1,CATQGAFTGELFF,TGCGCCACCCAGGGGGCGTTCACCGGGGAGCTGTTTTTT
once,TRBJ2-1,TRBV28,TRBD1,CASSFPRQGLEYNEQFF,TGTGCCAGCAGTTTCCCCCGACAGGGCCTGGAGTACAATGAGCAGTTCTTC
-,TRBJ1-3,TRBV5-1,-,CASCPDNSGNTIYF,TGCGCCAGTTGCCCGGACAACTCTGGAAACACCATATATTTT
-,TRBJ2-7,TRBV19,-,CASSIGLDSIYEQYF,TGTGCCAGTAGTATAGGATTAGATAGTATCTACGAGCAGTACTTC
-,TRBJ2-7,TRBV28,TRBD2,CASSLRTSGNYEQYF,TGTGCCAGCAGTCTGAGGACTAGCGGGAACTACGAGCAGTACTTC
-,TRBJ2-1,TRBV4-2,TRBD1,CASSQEGDRGLGNEQFF,TGTGCCAGCAGCCAAGAGGGGGACAGGGGGCTTGGGAATGAGCAGTTCTTC
-,TRBJ2-1,TRBV4-1,TRBD2,CASSQIAGGPYNEQFF,TGCGCCAGCAGCCAAATAGCGGGAGGGCCTTACAATGAGCAGTTCTTC
once,TRBJ1-2,TRBV28,TRBD1,CASSPGQGRYGYTF,TGTGCCAGCAGTCCCGGACAGGGCCGCTATGGCTACACCTTC
-,TRBJ2-2,TRBV5-5,-,CASSLGTENTGELFF,TGTGCCAGCAGCTTGGGGACTGAGAACACCGGGGAGCTGTTTTTT
-,TRBJ2-2,TRBV2,-,CASNPQRPGTGELFF,TGTGCCAGCAACCCCCAGCGTCCGGGCACCGGGGAGCTGTTTTTT
-,TRBJ2-3,TRBV6-6,TRBD2,CASSSGRPGSDTQYF,TGTGCCAGCAGCAGCGGGAGGCCGGGATCAGATACGCAGTATTTT
-,TRBJ1-5,TRBV10-3,TRBD1,CAISESQDRGQPQHF,TGTGCCATCAGTGAGTCTCAGGACAGGGGTCAGCCCCAGCATTTT
-,TRBJ2-5,TRBV7-7,-,CASSFNPETETQYF,TGTGCTAGCAGCTTCAATCCGGAGACAGAGACCCAGTACTTC
once,TRBJ2-1,TRBV27,-,CASSLSLTYSYNEQFF,TGTGCCAGCAGTTTGAGTCTGACATACTCCTACAATGAGCAGTTCTTC
-,TRBJ1-2,TRBV9,-,CASSQQGNYGYTF,TGTGCCAGCAGCCAACAGGGAAACTATGGCTACACCTTC
-,TRBJ1-1,TRBV6-5,TRBD1,CASSYEGARGTEAFF,TGTGCCAGCAGTTACGAGGGGGCCAGAGGCACTGAAGCTTTCTTT
-,TRBJ1-1,TRBV28,-,CASSPTQLYRLGTEAFF,TGTGCCAGCAGTCCAACACAACTCTACAGGTTGGGGACTGAAGCTTTCTTT
few,TRBJ2-7,TRBV2,-,CASSRDIGHEQYF,TGTGCCAGCAGCAGGGACATAGGGCACGAGCAGTACTTC
-,TRBJ1-5,TRBV7-9,TRBD1,CASSLGPGQGFSQPQHF,TGTGCCAGCAGCTTGGGACCGGGACAGGGCTTTAGTCAGCCCCAGCATTTT
-,TRBJ2-7,TRBV28,TRBD1,CASRPRDRAYEQYF,TGTGCCAGCAGACCTAGGGACAGGGCCTACGAGCAGTACTTC
-,TRBJ2-1,TRBV19,-,CASSRTGAQREYHNEQFF,TGTGCCAGTAGTCGGACAGGGGCCCAGCGGGAGTACCACAATGAGCAGTTCTTC
-,TRBJ2-5,TRBV27,-,CASSPLTGAQYF,TGTGCCAGCAGCCCCCTTACCGGGGCCCAGTACTTC
-,TRBJ2-7,TRBV4-1,TRBD1,CASSQDEGMIGQGAYEQYF,TGCGCCAGCAGCCAAGATGAGGGGATGATTGGACAGGGGGCTTACGAGCAGTACTTC
-,TRBJ1-5,TRBV11-2,-,CASSLGGNSNQPQHF,TGTGCCAGCAGCCTCGGAGGGAATAGCAATCAGCCCCAGCATTTT
-,TRBJ2-7,TRBV4-2,TRBD2,CASSPGLAGPYEQYF,TGTGCCAGCAGCCCGGGGCTAGCGGGACCCTACGAGCAGTACTTC
-,TRBJ1-2,TRBV19,TRBD1,CASSRDSTTNYGYTF,TGTGCCAGTAGTCGGGACAGTACCACTAACTATGGCTACACCTTC
-,TRBJ2-3,TRBV29-1,-,CSVVIRSDTQYF,TGCAGCGTTGTGATCCGGTCAGATACGCAGTATTTT
once,TRBJ2-7,TRBV19,-,CASSMQVSYEQYF,TGTGCCAGTAGTATGCAGGTTTCCTACGAGCAGTACTTC
-,TRBJ2-5,TRBV7-9,-,CASSSVLRETQYF,TGTGCCAGCAGCTCAGTCTTGAGGGAGACCCAGTACTTC
-,TRBJ2-7,TRBV27,TRBD2,CASKFTTSGYEQYF,TGTGCCAGTAAGTTTACGACTAGCGGCTACGAGCAGTACTTC
few,TRBJ2-5,TRBV6-6,-,CASSQARLETQYF,TGTGCCAGCAGCCAAGCCAGGTTAGAGACCCAGTACTTC
-,TRBJ2-7,TRBV6-5,-,CASSYNPSYEQYF,TGTGCCAGCAGTTATAATCCCTCCTACGAGCAGTACTTC
once,TRBJ2-1,TRBV29-1,-,CSVSPPTYNEQFF,TGCAGCGTTTCCCCCCCTACCTACAATGAGCAGTTCTTC
-,TRBJ1-3,TRBV29-1,-,CSVEAGGGTGNTIYF,TGCAGCGTTGAAGCCGGGGGGGGGACGGGAAACACCATATATTTT
-,TRBJ2-4,TRBV15,-,CATSREVDRLAKNIQYF,TGTGCCACCAGCAGAGAGGTTGACAGATTAGCCAAAAACATTCAGTACTTC
-,TRBJ1-1,TRBV5-1,TRBD1,CATTLGQGRFDTEAFF,TGCGCCACCACCCTCGGACAGGGCCGTTTTGACACTGAAGCTTTCTTT
-,TRBJ1-1,TRBV11-2,TRBD1,CASSLFPPDRAEAFF,TGTGCCAGCAGCTTATTCCCCCCGGACAGGGCGGAAGCTTTCTTT
-,TRBJ1-2,TRBV5-1,TRBD1,CASSVDRGRDGYTF,TGCGCCAGCAGCGTAGACAGGGGGAGGGATGGCTACACCTTC
-,TRBJ2-7,TRBV10-3,TRBD2,CAISESTPSGSYEQYF,TGTGCCATCAGTGAGTCGACCCCTAGCGGATCCTACGAGCAGTACTTC
-,TRBJ2-7,TRBV9,TRBD2,CASSVGTSGVAYEQYF,TGTGCCAGCAGCGTAGGCACTAGCGGGGTGGCCTACGAGCAGTACTTC
-,TRBJ2-1,TRBV7-7,TRBD1,CASSPLVTGGEQFF,TGTGCTAGCAGCCCCCTCGTAACAGGGGGTGAGCAGTTCTTC
-,TRBJ2-3,TRBV18,TRBD1,CASSTRGQGTDTQYF,TGTGCCAGCTCGACCAGGGGGCAGGGGACAGATACGCAGTATTTT
-,TRBJ2-5,TRBV4-3,TRBD1,CASSPLGGQGQETQYF,TGCGCCAGCAGCCCCCTTGGAGGACAGGGTCAAGAGACCCAGTACTTC
-,TRBJ2-1,TRBV14,-,CASSQTYGEQFF,TGTGCCAGCAGCCAAACTTATGGTGAGCAGTTCTTC
-,TRBJ2-5,TRBV11-2,TRBD2,CASSRLGEGGETQYF,TGTGCCAGCAGCCGATTGGGGGAGGGCGGGGAGACCCAGTACTTC